This is a list of T cell receptor beta chains from one sample in a study of T cells in Graves' hyperthyroidism and ophthalmopathy. One entry per CDR3 protein results from TCRdb running MiXCR on the multiplex PCR reads. The sample holds about 350,000 distinct CDR3 sequences, roughly 14% seen once. The sample was blood. Receptors were obtained from a woman younger than 45 with Graves' hyperthyroidism. Both conserved end residues are part of each CDR3.

V gene	J gene	CDR3 protein
TRBV20-1	TRBJ2-1	CSATGRGNEQFF
TRBV6-1	TRBJ2-2	CASSEERVLRDRPNSTGELFF
TRBV19	TRBJ2-7	CASSTDRYEQYF
TRBV24-1	TRBJ1-5	CATSDLQTSNQPQHF
TRBV20-1	TRBJ2-1	CSASDGVGSSYNEQFF
TRBV30	TRBJ1-2	CAWRRTGEYGYTF
TRBV7-8	TRBJ1-5	CASSLSPSPTTNQPQHF
TRBV29-1	TRBJ2-5	CSVWSGGFSFQYF
TRBV28	TRBJ2-2	CASSLPWWGAPTGELFF
TRBV12-3/TRBV12-4	TRBJ1-2	CASSTNVGGPNYGYTF
TRBV28	TRBJ1-2	CASSPSGGYTF
TRBV5-1	TRBJ2-1	CASSLVGEDEQFF
TRBV6-5	TRBJ2-2	CASSYWPGSNTGELFF
TRBV2	TRBJ2-7	CASTGQDYYEQYF
TRBV28	TRBJ2-1	CASSLPTSGRVGEQFF
TRBV6-2/TRBV6-3	TRBJ2-1	CAAGTGMGNEQFF
TRBV11-2	TRBJ2-1	CASSPILSQGAYNEQFF
TRBV20-1	TRBJ1-6	CSAHFIGQTNSPLHF
TRBV28	TRBJ1-4	CASSLTGPTNEKLFF
TRBV11-2	TRBJ2-1	CASSSTSGSGNEQFF
TRBV7-9	TRBJ2-3	CASSLIQRTTDTQYF
TRBV27	TRBJ2-7	CASSLYTPTGDYEQYF
TRBV3-1	TRBJ2-7	CASSQVRYEQYF
TRBV14	TRBJ2-5	CASSSRLVRETQYF
TRBV7-3	TRBJ2-5	CASSSGRLAVQETQYF
TRBV7-9	TRBJ1-5	CASSGRDRAKPQHF
TRBV2	TRBJ1-1	CASSEYQTGTGGEAFF
TRBV7-8	TRBJ2-7	CASSLAASLGTGHSYEQYF
TRBV12-3/TRBV12-4	TRBJ1-6	CASSLLGNFDSPLHF
TRBV15	TRBJ1-4	CATSKGGSNEKLFF
TRBV7-9	TRBJ2-1	CASSSADEQFF
TRBV7-9	TRBJ2-7	CASRQGANEQYF
TRBV7-8	TRBJ2-1	CASSLDRGNNEQFF
TRBV30	TRBJ1-6	CAWSASKGSPLHF
TRBV9	TRBJ2-1	CASSLRSGTYNEEFF
TRBV25-1	TRBJ1-3	CASSDTGTGAGNTIYF
TRBV28	TRBJ2-3	CASGSGADTQYF
TRBV25-1	TRBJ1-1	CASSDRVSGNTEAFF
TRBV11-2	TRBJ2-7	CASSPRASGEFYEQYF
TRBV28	TRBJ1-2	CASSTDSTGFEGYTF
TRBV20-1	TRBJ1-5	CSARQGFNQPQHF
TRBV11-2	TRBJ2-1	CASSLGGELREQFF
TRBV27	TRBJ1-2	CASSYKGDGYTF
TRBV19	TRBJ2-4	CASSLQGSQYRAKNIQYF
TRBV19	TRBJ1-5	CASSIMGQPQHF
TRBV20-1	TRBJ2-7	CSAVGGLAYEQYF
TRBV6-1	TRBJ1-3	CASSGIEGSSGNTIYF
TRBV11-1	TRBJ2-2	CASSLGRFRGELFF
TRBV6-5	TRBJ2-2	CASSYSTSGTGELFF
TRBV4-3	TRBJ1-5	CASSQDRAGKNQPQHF
TRBV19	TRBJ2-3	CASSWLAGDTQYF
TRBV4-1	TRBJ2-5	CASSQVGGRAWGETQYF
TRBV7-9	TRBJ2-7	CASSLASRPYEQYF